This T cell receptor beta chain was profiled in a study of blood T cell repertoires in COVID-19. Across the study: Researchers got acute and convalescent COVID-19 samples from the United States, Italy and Spain.

The assay was immunoSEQ multiplex PCR, and TCRdb's table has in-frame clones only and misses some. This sample has about 140,000 clones, with roughly 80% found just once. This CDR3 comprises 15 residues. Trimming left V 1 base short and J 5 bases short, with 11 bases between. Per germline, CDR1 MDHEN and CDR2 SYDVKM. The gene calls are TRBV28 and TRBJ1-4, with TRBD1 as a possible D gene (6 bases). This TCR was sampled from a man in his 70s who had recovered from COVID-19. The specimen was peripheral blood. CDR3: CASSLLGTWNEKLFF. CDR3 in DNA: TGTGCCAGCAGTTTATTGGGGACATGGAATGAAAAACTGTTTTTT.